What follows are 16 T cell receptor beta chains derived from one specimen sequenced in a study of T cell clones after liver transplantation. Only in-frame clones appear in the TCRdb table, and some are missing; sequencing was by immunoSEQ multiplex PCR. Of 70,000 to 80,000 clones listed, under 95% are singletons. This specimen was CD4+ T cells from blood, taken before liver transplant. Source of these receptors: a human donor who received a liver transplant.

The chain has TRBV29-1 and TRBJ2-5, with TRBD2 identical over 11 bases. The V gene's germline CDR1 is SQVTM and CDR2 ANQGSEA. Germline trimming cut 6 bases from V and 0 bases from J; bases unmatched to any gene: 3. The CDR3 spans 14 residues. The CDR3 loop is CSVRLAGHQETQYF. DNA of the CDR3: TGCAGCGTCCGACTAGCGGGACACCAAGAGACCCAGTACTTC.

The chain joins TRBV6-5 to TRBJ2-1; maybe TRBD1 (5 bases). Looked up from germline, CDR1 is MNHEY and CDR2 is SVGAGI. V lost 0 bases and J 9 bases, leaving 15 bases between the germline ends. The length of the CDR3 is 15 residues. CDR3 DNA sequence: TGTGCCAGCAGTTACTCGGAGCAGGGCGGCGGTGAGCAGTTCTTC. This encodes CASSYSEQGGGEQFF.

CDR3 loop: CASSTLRSEVSTDTQYF. The DNA for the CDR3 is TGTGCCAGTAGTACCTTGCGATCGGAGGTTAGCACAGATACGCAGTATTTT. The chain uses TRBV19 and TRBJ2-3, with a tentative D call TRBD2 (5 bases). Germline V gives CDR1 LNHDA, CDR2 SQIVND (reference sequence). Trimming shortened V by 4 bases and J by 0 bases, and 17 bases separated the two germline ends. The CDR3 length is 17 residues.

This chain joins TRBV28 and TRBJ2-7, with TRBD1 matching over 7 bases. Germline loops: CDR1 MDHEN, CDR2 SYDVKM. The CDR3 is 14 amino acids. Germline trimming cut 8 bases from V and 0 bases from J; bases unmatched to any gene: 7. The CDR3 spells CASLQQGSSYEQYF. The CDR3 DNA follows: TGTGCCAGCCTACAACAGGGGAGCTCCTACGAGCAGTACTTC.

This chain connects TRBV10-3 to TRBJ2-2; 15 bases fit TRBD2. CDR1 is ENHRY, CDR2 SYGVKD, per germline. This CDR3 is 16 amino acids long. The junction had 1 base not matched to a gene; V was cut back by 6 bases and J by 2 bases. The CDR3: CAIRGLAGGNTGELFF. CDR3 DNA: TGTGCCATCAGGGGACTAGCGGGAGGCAACACCGGGGAGCTGTTTTTT.

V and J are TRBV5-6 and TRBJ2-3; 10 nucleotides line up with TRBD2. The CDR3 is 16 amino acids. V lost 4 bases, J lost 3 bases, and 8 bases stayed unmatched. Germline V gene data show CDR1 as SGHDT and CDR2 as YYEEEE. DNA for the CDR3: TGTGCCAGCAGCCTGGTAGCGGGAGGTCGGACAGATACGCAGTATTTT. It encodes CASSLVAGGRTDTQYF.

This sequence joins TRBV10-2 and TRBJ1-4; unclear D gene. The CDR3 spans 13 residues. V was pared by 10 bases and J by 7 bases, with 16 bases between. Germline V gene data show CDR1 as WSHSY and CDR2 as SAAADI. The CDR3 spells CATPLREGEKLFF. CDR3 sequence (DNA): TGCGCCACCCCCCTCCGGGAAGGTGAAAAACTGTTTTTT.

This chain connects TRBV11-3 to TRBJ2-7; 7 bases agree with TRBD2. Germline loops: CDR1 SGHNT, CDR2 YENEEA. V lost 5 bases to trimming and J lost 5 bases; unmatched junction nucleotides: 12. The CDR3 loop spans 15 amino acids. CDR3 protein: CASSPLGGGPHEQYF. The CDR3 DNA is TGTGCCAGCAGCCCACTCGGGGGAGGGCCCCACGAGCAGTACTTC.

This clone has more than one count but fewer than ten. The CDR3, as DNA: TGCGCCAGCAGTGATATCCTCTCTGGAAACACCATATATTTT. It is translated as CASSDILSGNTIYF. This chain links TRBV10-1 with TRBJ1-3; D gene uncertain. V was shortened by 3 bases and J by 0 bases, with 6 bases between the two germline ends. The CDR3 contains 14 residues. CDR1 WNHNN and CDR2 SYGVQD come from the germline V gene (reference sequence).

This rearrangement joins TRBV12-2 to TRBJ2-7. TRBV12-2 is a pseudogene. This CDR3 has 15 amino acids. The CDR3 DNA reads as TGTGCAAGTCGCCCCCGACGGACCCTCTCCTACGAGCAGTACTTC. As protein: CASRPRRTLSYEQYF.

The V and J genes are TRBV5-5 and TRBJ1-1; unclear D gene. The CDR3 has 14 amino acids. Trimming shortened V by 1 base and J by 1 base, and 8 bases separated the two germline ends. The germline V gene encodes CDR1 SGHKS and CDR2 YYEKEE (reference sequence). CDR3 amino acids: CASSLLSRNTEAFF. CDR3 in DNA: TGTGCCAGCAGCTTGTTATCACGGAACACTGAAGCTTTCTTT.

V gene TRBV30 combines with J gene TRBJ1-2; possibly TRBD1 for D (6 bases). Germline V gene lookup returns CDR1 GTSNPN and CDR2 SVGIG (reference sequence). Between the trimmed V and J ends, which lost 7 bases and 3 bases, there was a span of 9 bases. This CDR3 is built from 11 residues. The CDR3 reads CAYREHYGYTF. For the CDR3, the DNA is TGTGCCTACAGGGAACACTATGGCTACACCTTC.

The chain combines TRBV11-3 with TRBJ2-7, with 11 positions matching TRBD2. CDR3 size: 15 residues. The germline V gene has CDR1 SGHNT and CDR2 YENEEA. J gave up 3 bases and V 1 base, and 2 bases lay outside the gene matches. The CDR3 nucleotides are TGTGCCAGCAGCTTAGGGCTAGCGGGAGGCTACGAGCAGTACTTC. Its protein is CASSLGLAGGYEQYF.

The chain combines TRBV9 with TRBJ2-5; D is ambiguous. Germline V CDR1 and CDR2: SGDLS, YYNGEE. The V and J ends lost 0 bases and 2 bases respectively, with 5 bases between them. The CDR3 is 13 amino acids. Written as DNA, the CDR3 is TGTGCCAGCAGCGTAGCAGGACAAGAGACCCAGTACTTC. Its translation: CASSVAGQETQYF.

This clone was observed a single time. CDR3 amino acids: CASSVGGSNQPQHF. As DNA, the CDR3 is TGTGCCAGCAGTGTTGGGGGTAGCAATCAGCCCCAGCATTTT. The J gene is TRBJ1-5, the V gene TRBV6-1; D is perhaps TRBD1 (5 bases). The CDR3 length is 14 residues. Germline-derived CDR1 and CDR2 are MNHNS and SASEGT. The V end lost 4 bases, the J end lost 0 bases, and 7 bases lay between the germline ends.

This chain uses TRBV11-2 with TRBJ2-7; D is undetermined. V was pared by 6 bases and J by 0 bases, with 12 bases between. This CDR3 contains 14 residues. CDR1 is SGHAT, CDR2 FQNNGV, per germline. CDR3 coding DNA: TGTGCCAGCAGGGATAATGTTTACTCCTACGAGCAGTACTTC. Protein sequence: CASRDNVYSYEQYF. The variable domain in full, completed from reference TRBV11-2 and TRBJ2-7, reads EAGVAQSPRYKIIEKRQSVAFWCNPISGHATLYWYQQILGQGPKLLIQFQNNGVVDDSQLPKDRFSAERLKGVDSTLKIQPAKLEDSAVYLCASRDNVYSYEQYFGPGTRLTVT.